This is a list of T cell receptor beta chains from one sample in a study of blood T cell repertoires in COVID-19. Libraries were prepared by immunoSEQ multiplex PCR; TCRdb keeps only in-frame clonotypes and omits some of them. Altogether more than 110,000 clones are present, about 80% being singletons, with the ten largest covering 2.5% to 3%. The sequenced sample consisted of PBMCs or T cells enriched from blood (not recorded which). The origin of the receptors is a woman between 45 and 65 years old who had recovered from COVID-19. The CDR3 runs from the conserved cysteine through the conserved F or W. For some rows the clone size is stated as once, few or many, or as a class when expanded; others skip it.

clone size: NA
V gene: TRBV5-1
CDR3 protein: CASRQGRSGQGEQYF

clone size: once
V gene: TRBV7-9
CDR3 protein: CASRKTDSDEKLFF

clone size: NA
V gene: TRBV5-1
CDR3 protein: CASSPGRGTGAANEQFF

clone size: once
V gene: TRBV7-6
CDR3 protein: CASSLNPRGAGANVLTF

clone size: NA
V gene: TRBV6-6
CDR3 protein: CASTLSSGNTIYF

clone size: once
V gene: TRBV4-2
CDR3 protein: CASSQDRDRDVDEKLFF

clone size: few
V gene: TRBV24-1
CDR3 protein: CATSGQAIGGELFF

clone size: NA
V gene: TRBV5-4
CDR3 protein: CASSFSAKNIQYF

clone size: NA
V gene: TRBV4-1
CDR3 protein: CASSQVALDRGNTEAFF

clone size: NA
V gene: TRBV4-1
CDR3 protein: CASSQASGRFNEQFF

clone size: NA
V gene: TRBV21-1
CDR3 protein: CASSKGGDRGSARAQYF

clone size: NA
V gene: TRBV11-2
CDR3 protein: CASSTDREEQYF

clone size: NA
V gene: TRBV7-6
CDR3 protein: CASSLEGTGNSPLHF

clone size: NA
V gene: TRBV27
CDR3 protein: CASSETGGAYQSGYTF

clone size: NA
V gene: TRBV28
CDR3 protein: CASIDRGGNEQFF

clone size: NA
V gene: TRBV28
CDR3 protein: CASSLKTGNNSPLHF

clone size: NA
V gene: TRBV5-4
CDR3 protein: CASSFSGVAYNEQFF

clone size: NA
V gene: TRBV11-3
CDR3 protein: CASSVIAGGYNEQFF

clone size: few
V gene: TRBV7-9
CDR3 protein: CASSSQGGGFSYEQYF

clone size: NA
V gene: TRBV29-1
CDR3 protein: CSVEDKGTLHF

clone size: few
V gene: TRBV5-1
CDR3 protein: CASSPGFAGSETQYF

clone size: NA
V gene: TRBV3-1/TRBV3-2
CDR3 protein: CASSHNERTAVTNTGELFF

clone size: NA
V gene: TRBV29-1
CDR3 protein: CSVETRGVNTEAFF

clone size: NA
V gene: TRBV6-5
CDR3 protein: CASRPTGAAGNTIYF

clone size: NA
V gene: TRBV3-1/TRBV3-2
CDR3 protein: CASSQAGVHQPQHF